These T cell receptor beta chains were read from a single sample in a study of beta chain features in type 1 diabetes. Data came from immunoSEQ multiplex PCR; TCRdb stores just in-frame clones and leaves some out. Of some 360,000 clones listed, 8.5% to 10% were seen once; the top ten hold about 0.63%. Sequencing was performed on central memory CD4+ T cells from blood. Receptors were obtained from a man aged 30 to 45 with type 1 diabetes. Both conserved end residues are part of each CDR3. The order of the fields is clone size, J gene, D gene, V gene, CDR3 DNA, CDR3 protein. The D gene is left open where the match is weak. A row's size may be missing; if present it is once, few, many or a size class.

. | TRBJ1-3 | . | TRBV4-1 | TGCGCCAGCAGCCAAGATTCCGCGGGAGGGAACACCATATATTTT | CASSQDSAGGNTIYF
few | TRBJ1-1 | TRBD1 | TRBV7-2 | TGTGCCAGCAGCTTAGGGGGGACAGCGAACACTGAAGCTTTCTTT | CASSLGGTANTEAFF
. | TRBJ2-3 | . | TRBV27 | TGTGCCAGCAGCGACCGAGGTTATACGCAGTATTTT | CASSDRGYTQYF
few | TRBJ2-5 | TRBD2 | TRBV7-2 | TGTGCCAGCAGCTTACAGCGGGAGAGGGAGACCCAGTACTTC | CASSLQRERETQYF
. | TRBJ1-5 | TRBD1 | TRBV7-6 | TGTGCCAGCAGCCAGGGACAGGGGGGTATCAATCAGCCCCAGCATTTT | CASSQGQGGINQPQHF
few | TRBJ2-5 | . | TRBV10-3 | TGTGCCATCAGGGAACGTAAGACCCAGTACTTC | CAIRERKTQYF
. | TRBJ1-1 | TRBD1 | TRBV28 | TGTGCCAGCAGGGATCCGGGACAGGGCGGAACTGAAGCTTTCTTT | CASRDPGQGGTEAFF
few | TRBJ2-3 | . | TRBV19 | TGTGCCAGTAGTCCTCAGGTGGGCGGAGGAGATACGCAGTATTTT | CASSPQVGGGDTQYF
. | TRBJ1-1 | TRBD1 | TRBV29-1 | TGCAGCGTTCGGCGACAGGGGAACACTGAAGCTTTCTTT | CSVRRQGNTEAFF
few | TRBJ1-2 | TRBD1 | TRBV6-4 | TGTGCCAGCAGCCCGGACAGGGGGAGTTATGGCTACACCTTC | CASSPDRGSYGYTF
. | TRBJ2-5 | TRBD2 | TRBV7-2 | TGTGCCAGCAGCTTAGGGGGAGGGGAGACCCAGTACTTC | CASSLGGGETQYF
few | TRBJ2-2 | TRBD2 | TRBV7-6 | TGTGCCAGCAGCTTCCTTGGACTAGGCACCGGGGAGCTGTTTTTT | CASSFLGLGTGELFF
few | TRBJ1-5 | . | TRBV11-2 | TGTGCCAGCAGCGGTGGGGATCAGCCCCAGCATTTT | CASSGGDQPQHF
. | TRBJ1-3 | . | TRBV25-1 | TGTGCCAGCAGTCCACCTTCGCACGGATTTAACACCATATATTTT | CASSPPSHGFNTIYF
few | TRBJ2-7 | . | TRBV7-2 | TGTGCCAGCATGGGGGCGACGGGGTTCTACGAGCAGTACTTC | CASMGATGFYEQYF
. | TRBJ2-1 | TRBD2 | TRBV10-3 | TGTGCCATCAGTGTACTAGCGGGAGGGAAAACCTACAATGAGCAGTTCTTC | CAISVLAGGKTYNEQFF
many | TRBJ2-1 | . | TRBV10-3 | TGTGCCATCAGTGACAGCCGGGCTGGCATAAATGAGCAGTTCTTC | CAISDSRAGINEQFF
. | TRBJ1-5 | TRBD1 | TRBV6-1 | TGTGCCAGCAGCCCACAGGGGGCCAATCAGCCCCAGCATTTT | CASSPQGANQPQHF
few | TRBJ1-1 | . | TRBV6-6 | TGTGCCAGCAGTTACTCCGCCTTCACTGAAGCTTTCTTT | CASSYSAFTEAFF
. | TRBJ2-7 | . | TRBV11-3 | TGTGCCAGCAGCTTAGGACCAGCAGCCTACGAGCAGTACTTC | CASSLGPAAYEQYF
few | TRBJ1-5 | TRBD1 | TRBV19 | TGTGCCAGTACTACTCCGGGACAGGGCAATCAGCCCCAGCATTTT | CASTTPGQGNQPQHF
. | TRBJ1-5 | . | TRBV28 | TGTGCCAGCAGTTTACGCGAGGGGGACATTGTTAGCAATCAGCCCCAGCATTTT | CASSLREGDIVSNQPQHF
many | TRBJ2-1 | . | TRBV14 | TGTGCCAGCAGCCAAGATTGGGGACTCCGCAATGAGCAGTTCTTC | CASSQDWGLRNEQFF
few | TRBJ1-5 | . | TRBV6-5 | TGTGCCAGCAGTCCCCCGGAGAAAAGTCAGCCCCAGCATTTT | CASSPPEKSQPQHF
few | TRBJ2-2 | . | TRBV5-1 | TGCGCCAGCAGCGCCGATTGGAGGGAGCTGTTTTTT | CASSADWRELFF
few | TRBJ2-2 | . | TRBV7-2 | TGTGCCAGCAGCCCCCGACTAGTCACCGGGGAGCTGTTTTTT | CASSPRLVTGELFF
once | TRBJ1-1 | . | TRBV6-6 | TGTGCCAGCGCTCTTTCGGAGGGAGGTATCACTGAAGCTTTCTTT | CASALSEGGITEAFF
. | TRBJ2-7 | . | TRBV7-7 | TGTGCCAGCAGCTTAGGAGGGGGAGGTGGCTCCTACGAGCAGTACTTC | CASSLGGGGGSYEQYF
many | TRBJ1-4 | . | TRBV7-2 | TGTGCCAGCAGCTGGCTTTCAACTAATGAAAAACTGTTTTTT | CASSWLSTNEKLFF
many | TRBJ2-5 | . | TRBV7-9 | TGTGCCAGCAGTCCGACAGATGAGACCCAGTACTTC | CASSPTDETQYF
. | TRBJ2-7 | . | TRBV14 | TGTGCCAGCAGCTCCTATATATCCTACGAGCAGTACTTC | CASSSYISYEQYF
. | TRBJ2-1 | . | TRBV18 | TGTGCCAGCTCAATGGTCAATGAGCAGTTCTTC | CASSMVNEQFF
. | TRBJ2-5 | TRBD2 | TRBV4-2 | TGTGCCAGCAGCCAAGTGACTAGCGGGAGTGTGGAGACCCAGTACTTC | CASSQVTSGSVETQYF
many | TRBJ1-5 | . | TRBV23-1 | TGCGCCAGCAGTCTAAGCCCTTTCGACAGGCAGCCCCAGCATTTT | CASSLSPFDRQPQHF
. | TRBJ1-2 | . | TRBV5-4 | TGTGCCAGCAGCTTGGACAGTACAGGAGGCTACACCTTC | CASSLDSTGGYTF
few | TRBJ2-2 | . | TRBV18 | TGTGCCAGCTCACAGTCGAGTTTTGACAACACCGGGGAGCTGTTTTTT | CASSQSSFDNTGELFF
. | TRBJ2-3 | TRBD2 | TRBV7-9 | TGTGCCAGCACCCAATGGACTAGCGGGAGTAGTAGTACAGATACGCAGTATTTT | CASTQWTSGSSSTDTQYF
few | TRBJ2-1 | . | TRBV5-1 | TGCGCCAGCAGCGTAGTCGGACAGAATAGAAATGAGCAGTTCTTC | CASSVVGQNRNEQFF
many | TRBJ1-1 | . | TRBV9 | TGTGCCAGCAGCGTAAGGGACGGAGGTGAAGCTTTCTTT | CASSVRDGGEAFF
few | TRBJ1-5 | . | TRBV27 | TGTGCCAGCAGTTTTTTTAATCAGCCCCAGCATTTT | CASSFFNQPQHF
many | TRBJ2-3 | . | TRBV5-6 | TGTGCCAGCAGCTTCTTTGGCGAGAGCACAGATACGCAGTATTTT | CASSFFGESTDTQYF
few | TRBJ2-7 | . | TRBV6-5 | TGTGCCAGCAGAGAGAGGGGCTACGAGCAGTACTTC | CASRERGYEQYF
few | TRBJ2-5 | TRBD2 | TRBV5-1 | TGCGCCAGCAGCTTGGTCGCTAGCGGGGGCCAAGAGACCCAGTACTTC | CASSLVASGGQETQYF
few | TRBJ2-7 | . | TRBV28 | TGTGCCAGCAGTTTAGCGCGCGGGTACTCCTACGAGCAGTACTTC | CASSLARGYSYEQYF
many | TRBJ2-2 | . | TRBV11-2 | TGTGCCAGCACCGACCCCGGGGGCGCGGGGTCCACCGGGGAGCTGTTTTTT | CASTDPGGAGSTGELFF
few | TRBJ2-7 | TRBD1 | TRBV5-1 | TGCGCCAGCAGCTGGGGACAGGCACTGGCCTACGAGCAGTACTTC | CASSWGQALAYEQYF
. | TRBJ2-7 | TRBD1 | TRBV25-1 | TGTGCCAGCAGTGAATCCCCGACAGGGCTCCGAACCTACGAGCAGTACTTC | CASSESPTGLRTYEQYF
. | TRBJ2-5 | . | TRBV6-1 | TGTGCCAGCAGTGAAACGTGGTCTGACGGGACCCAGTACTTC | CASSETWSDGTQYF
few | TRBJ1-1 | . | TRBV29-1 | TGCAGCGTTGTTGTTTGGGGTGCTGAAGCTTTCTTT | CSVVVWGAEAFF
. | TRBJ2-7 | . | TRBV28 | TGTGCCAGCAGTTTGACAGGCCCCTACGAGCAGTACTTC | CASSLTGPYEQYF
. | TRBJ2-6 | . | TRBV7-2 | TGTGCCAGCAGCTGGCGGGGGGCCAACGTCCTGACTTTC | CASSWRGANVLTF
few | TRBJ2-1 | . | TRBV5-1 | TGCGCCAGCAGCCTGATGGGGGTCGACAACACCAATGAGCAGTTCTTC | CASSLMGVDNTNEQFF
. | TRBJ2-5 | . | TRBV7-2 | TGTGCCAGCAGACCACTGGGGGAGACCCAGTACTTC | CASRPLGETQYF
few | TRBJ2-7 | TRBD2 | TRBV2 | TGTGCCAGCAGTTACCAGCGGGACTCGGTTGCCTACGAGCAGTACTTC | CASSYQRDSVAYEQYF
few | TRBJ2-7 | . | TRBV5-1 | TGCGCCAGCAGCTTGCTCAACGAGCAGTACTTC | CASSLLNEQYF
few | TRBJ1-2 | . | TRBV4-1 | TGCGCCAGCAGCCAAGACCGCGAGATCGGCTATGGCTACACCTTC | CASSQDREIGYGYTF
many | TRBJ2-1 | TRBD1 | TRBV7-7 | TGTGCTAGCAGCAAACGAGCCGGGACAGGCAATGAGCAGTTCTTC | CASSKRAGTGNEQFF
few | TRBJ2-7 | . | TRBV7-9 | TGTGCCAGCAGCCCTAACGACTTTTACGAGCAGTACTTC | CASSPNDFYEQYF
few | TRBJ2-1 | TRBD1 | TRBV6-5 | TGTGCCAGCACCTTAAGACAGGGGGCTATAGAGCAGTTCTTC | CASTLRQGAIEQFF